Following are 14 T cell receptor beta chains from one sample sequenced in a study of tissue T cells after allogeneic stem cell transplantation. Here immunoSEQ multiplex PCR was the method, and the copy in TCRdb shows in-frame clones only, minus some. Of 48,000 or so clones listed, nearly 75% are singletons. Sequencing was done on a sample of sorted cells pooled from one or two spleens. The receptors shown here come from a pool of C57BL/6 mice in good health.

For this clone: Gene and germline names: mouse. The DNA read from the CDR3 is TGTGCCTGGAGTCCCAGGGGGAGCTCCTATGAACAGTAC. Its protein is CAWSPRGSSYEQY. In full, the CDR3 reads CAWSPRGSSYEQYF. The chain employs TRBV31 and TRBJ2-7, with 7 bases that match TRBD1. The observed sequence ends 1 residue before the CDR3 terminus, with the missing tail filled in from the germline J gene. The V gene's germline CDR1 is GKSSPN and CDR2 SITVG. The V and J ends lost 1 base and 0 bases, in that order; junction bases with no gene match: 3. The CDR3 length is 14 residues. The entire variable domain, with the rest obtained from reference TRBV31 and TRBJ2-7, is as follows: AQTIHQWPVAEIKAVGSPLSLGCTIKGKSSPNLYWYWQATGGTLQQLFYSITVGQVESVVQLNLSASRPKDDQFILSTEKLLLSHSGFYLCAWSPRGSSYEQYFGPGTRLTVL.

As for this clone: All gene names here are mouse names. The sequenced fragment ends 1 residue before the CDR3 boundary, so the rest is inferred from the germline J gene. V usage is TRBV2 and J usage is TRBJ1-6, with TRBD1 identical over 7 bases. TRBJ1-6 counts as an open reading frame of uncertain function. Germline V gene data show CDR1 as LGHNA and CDR2 as YSYQKL. The CDR3 loop spans 14 amino acids. The trim removed 3 bases at V and 7 bases at J, leaving 3 bases unmatched. Partial CDR3 DNA: TGTGCCAGCAGCCAGACAGGGAGGAATTCGCCCCTCTAC. This codes for CASSQTGRNSPLY. The whole CDR3 is CASSQTGRNSPLYF.

On this clone: Gene names and germline refer to mouse. The CDR3 end falls 1 residue outside the read, so it is completed with the germline J gene. The rearrangement uses TRBV13-2 and TRBJ2-3; weak D call: TRBD2 (6 bases). The CDR3 is 15 amino acids. The germline gives CDR1 NNHNN, CDR2 SYGAGS (reference sequence). The V gene lost 2 bases and the J gene lost 0 bases, with 10 bases spanning the gap. The CDR3 DNA, read in part, is TGTGCCAGCGGTGACATGGGGGTGAGTGCAGAAACGCTGTAT. Protein: CASGDMGVSAETLY. The complete CDR3 sequence is CASGDMGVSAETLYF.

With regard to this clone: The germline and genes are mouse ones. The read falls 1 residue short of the CDR3 end, and the missing part is taken from the germline J gene. The V and J genes are TRBV3 and TRBJ2-3, with TRBD1 matching 9 bases. Germline CDR1 SNHLY, CDR2 FYNGKV (reference sequence). The J segment lost 5 bases and the V segment lost 4 bases, leaving 1 base of the junction unmatched. The CDR3 contains 13 residues. The DNA read from the CDR3 is TGTGCCAGCAGCTGGACAGGGGAAGAAACGCTGTAT. It translates to CASSWTGEETLY. The full-length CDR3 reads as CASSWTGEETLYF.

On this clone: The listed genes are named as in mouse. The read ends 1 residue early relative to the CDR3; the germline J gene fills the gap. This rearrangement joins TRBV13-1 to TRBJ2-2; 10 bases are shared with TRBD2. The length of the CDR3 is 15 residues. Germline CDR1 is NSHNY and CDR2 is SYGAGN. J was trimmed by 4 bases and V by 2 bases; bases with no gene match: 2. The CDR3: CASSETGGPTGQLYF. The DNA read from the CDR3 is TGTGCCAGCAGTGAGACTGGGGGGCCCACCGGGCAGCTCTAC.

This clone showed up just once. Gene names and germline refer to mouse. The read falls 1 residue short of the CDR3 end, and the missing part is taken from the germline J gene. The chain recombines TRBV3 with TRBJ1-4, with D perhaps matching TRBD1 (5 bases). The CDR3 sequence is 14 residues long. The germline V gene encodes CDR1 SNHLY and CDR2 FYNGKV (reference sequence). Trimming stripped 5 bases from V and 0 bases from J, with 7 bases between. CDR3: CASSQQVSNERLFF. The CDR3 bases that were read are TGTGCCAGCAGCCAACAGGTTTCCAACGAAAGATTATTT.

A note on this clone: The germline and genes are mouse ones. The read finishes 1 residue shy of the CDR3 end, and the germline J gene is used to complete it. The rearrangement joins TRBV31 to TRBJ1-3, with TRBD1 identical over 8 bases. The V gene's germline CDR1 is GKSSPN and CDR2 SITVG. Losses at the gene ends were 3 bases for V and 4 bases for J; bases not matched to a gene: 2. CDR3 length: 13 amino acids. This chain's CDR3 is CAWRHRGGNTLYF. CDR3 DNA (partial): TGTGCCTGGAGACACAGGGGGGGAAATACGCTCTAT.

On this clone itself: Gene labels here are mouse ones. The chain's CDR3 is CASSLDYWGGSYEQYF. Incomplete CDR3 DNA: TGTGCAAGCAGCTTAGATTACTGGGGGGGCTCCTATGAACAGTAC. This sequence joins TRBV16 and TRBJ2-7, with TRBD2 matching 10 bases. The read finishes 1 residue shy of the CDR3 end, and the germline J gene is used to complete it. V shed 0 bases and J 0 bases; nucleotides not matched to a gene: 2. CDR1 SGHSA and CDR2 FRNQAP come from the germline V gene. This CDR3 comprises 16 residues.

Points on this clone: Genes here carry mouse names. Coverage ceases 1 residue before the CDR3 finishes, and the germline J gene fills in the end. The chain joins TRBV3 to TRBJ1-2; D remains ambiguous. This CDR3 has 13 amino acids. V shed 0 bases and J shed 2 bases, with 4 bases lying between them. CDR1 is SNHLY and CDR2 is FYNGKV in the germline V gene (reference sequence). CDR3 loop: CASSLAPNSDYTF. CDR3 bases read: TGTGCCAGCAGCTTAGCTCCCAACTCCGACTACACC.

Remarks on this clone: Mouse gene names apply. The read halts 1 residue ahead of the CDR3 end, with the missing end drawn from the germline J gene. The rearrangement links TRBV5 to TRBJ1-4; no definite D call. The CDR3 extends over 15 amino acids. Between the trimmed V and J ends, which lost 4 bases and 1 base, there was a span of 10 bases. Germline assignment: CDR1 LGHNA and CDR2 YNLKQL (reference sequence). The sequenced part of the CDR3 DNA is TGTGCCAGCAGCCCGGACGAAACTTCCAACGAAAGATTATTT. Translated, it gives CASSPDETSNERLF. Given in full, the CDR3 is CASSPDETSNERLFF.

Note on this clone: Gene names and germline refer to mouse. The read is 1 residue too short to cover the CDR3 end, so that end is filled in from the germline J gene. The chain couples TRBV13-1 to TRBJ1-1; no clear D gene. V was trimmed by 2 bases and J by 3 bases, leaving 8 bases between them. The CDR3 has 13 residues. CDR1 and CDR2 from the germline V gene are NSHNY and SYGAGN. Partial CDR3 DNA: TGTGCCAGCAGTGAGCCCCCAGACACAGAAGTCTTC. Translating gives CASSEPPDTEVF. In full, the CDR3 is CASSEPPDTEVFF.

Comment on this clone: The genes are named according to mouse. The read gets to within 1 residue of the CDR3 end, and the germline J gene fills in the rest. This chain connects TRBV4 to TRBJ1-6, with 7 bases that match TRBD1. TRBJ1-6 is designated an ORF whose function remains uncertain. Germline trimming cut 4 bases from V and 3 bases from J; bases unmatched to any gene: 3. Germline values: CDR1 LGHDT, CDR2 YNNKQL (reference sequence). The CDR3 runs to 15 residues. The CDR3 loop is CASSSRDSYNSPLYF. CDR3 DNA, as far as it was read: TGTGCCAGCAGCTCCCGGGACAGCTATAATTCGCCCCTCTAC.

As for this clone: Germline and genes: mouse. The CDR3 end lies 1 residue beyond the end of the read and is filled in from the germline J gene. This chain connects TRBV13-3 to TRBJ2-5; weak D call: TRBD1 (6 bases). This CDR3 has 12 residues. V lost 5 bases and J lost 4, with 8 bases in between. The germline CDR1 and CDR2 sequences are NNHDY and SYVADS. Here the CDR3 reads CASRGGEDTQYF. The DNA read from the CDR3 is TGTGCCAGCAGAGGGGGAGAAGACACCCAGTAC.

Notes on this clone: These gene names are mouse names. The DNA read from the CDR3 is TGTGCAAGCAGCTTAGAAGGTCCTGGAAATACGCTCTAT. Translated: CASSLEGPGNTLY. The whole CDR3 region reads CASSLEGPGNTLYF. The rearrangement links TRBV16 to TRBJ1-3; D not certain. Read sequence stops 1 residue before the CDR3 end, and the germline J gene provides the missing end. There are 14 residues in the CDR3. The germline gives CDR1 SGHSA, CDR2 FRNQAP. Trimming pared 0 bases from V and 2 bases from J, leaving 5 bases between.